This TCR beta chain stems from a study of patients and donors after allogeneic stem cell transplantation. The V gene end was trimmed by 5 bases and the J gene end by 4 bases; junction bases not matched to a gene: 7. Germline loops: CDR1 SGHTA, CDR2 FQGNSA. This CDR3 has 15 amino acids. TCRdb re-derived calls from the RT-PCR reads in MiXCR, one entry per CDR3 protein. The sample yields about a million distinct CDR3 sequences, more than 15% seen once. The V call is TRBV7-2, the J call TRBJ2-5, with 10 bases that match TRBD2. The sequence was obtained from a human donor who was either an allogeneic HSCT recipient or a stem cell or donor lymphocyte infusion donor (not recorded which). It is not recorded whose cells these are; they may come from a transplant donor. Input material: blood, either unsorted or a sorted T cell fraction (not recorded which). The CDR3 protein is CASSLLAGQSETQYF. In DNA form, the CDR3 reads TGTGCCAGCAGCCTACTAGCGGGGCAGTCAGAGACCCAGTACTTC. The full variable domain, rest sourced from reference TRBV7-2 and TRBJ2-5, is GAGVSQSPSNKVTEKGKDVELRCDPISGHTALYWYRQSLGQGLEFLIYFQGNSAPDKSGLPSDRFSAERTGGSVSTLTIQRTQQEDSAVYLCASSLLAGQSETQYFGPGTRLLVL.